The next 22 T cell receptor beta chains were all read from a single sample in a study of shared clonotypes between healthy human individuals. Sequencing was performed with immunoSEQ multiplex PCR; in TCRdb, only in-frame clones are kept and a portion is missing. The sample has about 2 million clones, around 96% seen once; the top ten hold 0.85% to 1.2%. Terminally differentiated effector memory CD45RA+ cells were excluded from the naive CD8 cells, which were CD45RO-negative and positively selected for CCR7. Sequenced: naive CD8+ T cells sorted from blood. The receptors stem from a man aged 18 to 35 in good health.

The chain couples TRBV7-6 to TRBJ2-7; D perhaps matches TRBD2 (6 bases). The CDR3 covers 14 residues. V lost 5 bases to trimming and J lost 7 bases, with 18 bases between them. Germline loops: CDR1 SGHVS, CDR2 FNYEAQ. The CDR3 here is CASSPIGGGKEQYF. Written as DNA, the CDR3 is TGTGCCAGCAGCCCGATCGGGGGAGGAAAGGAGCAGTACTTC.

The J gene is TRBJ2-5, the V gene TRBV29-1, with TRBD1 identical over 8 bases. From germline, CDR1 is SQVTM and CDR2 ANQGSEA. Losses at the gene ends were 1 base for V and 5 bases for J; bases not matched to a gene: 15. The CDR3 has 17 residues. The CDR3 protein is CSVEVSFGTGVGETQYF. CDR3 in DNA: TGCAGCGTTGAAGTATCTTTTGGGACAGGTGTTGGCGAGACCCAGTACTTC.

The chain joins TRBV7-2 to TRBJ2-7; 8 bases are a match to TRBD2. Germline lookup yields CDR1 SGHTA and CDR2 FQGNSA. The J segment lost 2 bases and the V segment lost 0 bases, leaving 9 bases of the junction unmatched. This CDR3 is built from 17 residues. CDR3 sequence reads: CASSLALSLAGTYEQYF. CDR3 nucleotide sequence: TGTGCCAGCAGCTTAGCGCTGTCGCTAGCGGGCACCTACGAGCAGTACTTC.

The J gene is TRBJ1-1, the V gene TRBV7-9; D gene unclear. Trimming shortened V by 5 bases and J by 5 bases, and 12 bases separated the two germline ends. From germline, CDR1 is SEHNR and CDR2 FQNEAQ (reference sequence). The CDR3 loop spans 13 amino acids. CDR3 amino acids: CASSPRGWTEAFF. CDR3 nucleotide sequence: TGTGCCAGCAGCCCACGAGGTTGGACTGAAGCTTTCTTT. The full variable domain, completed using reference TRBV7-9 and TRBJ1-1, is DTGVSQNPRHKITKRGQNVTFRCDPISEHNRLYWYRQTLGQGPEFLTYFQNEAQLEKSRLLSDRFSAERPKGSFSTLEIQRTEQGDSAMYLCASSPRGWTEAFFGQGTRLTVV.

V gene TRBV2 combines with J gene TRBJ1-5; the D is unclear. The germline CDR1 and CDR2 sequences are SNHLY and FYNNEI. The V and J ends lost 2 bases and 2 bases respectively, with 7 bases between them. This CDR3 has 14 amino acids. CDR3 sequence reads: CASSEPERNQPQHF. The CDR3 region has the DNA TGTGCCAGCAGTGAACCGGAGCGCAATCAGCCCCAGCATTTT.

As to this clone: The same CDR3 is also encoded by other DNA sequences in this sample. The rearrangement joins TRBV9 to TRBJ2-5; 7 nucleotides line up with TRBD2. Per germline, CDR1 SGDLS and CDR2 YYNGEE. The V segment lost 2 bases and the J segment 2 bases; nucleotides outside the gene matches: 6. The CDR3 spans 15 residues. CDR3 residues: CASSVSGGWQETQYF. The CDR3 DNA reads TGTGCCAGCAGCGTTTCGGGGGGATGGCAAGAGACCCAGTACTTC.

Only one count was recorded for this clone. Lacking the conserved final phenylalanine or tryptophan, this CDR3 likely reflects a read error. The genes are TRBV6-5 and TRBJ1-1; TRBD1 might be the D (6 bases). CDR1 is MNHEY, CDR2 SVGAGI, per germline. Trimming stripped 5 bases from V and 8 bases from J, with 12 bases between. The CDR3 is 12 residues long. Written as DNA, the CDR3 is TGTGCCAGCAGTAGCCAGGGGTCAGAAGCTTTCATT. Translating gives CASSSQGSEAFI.

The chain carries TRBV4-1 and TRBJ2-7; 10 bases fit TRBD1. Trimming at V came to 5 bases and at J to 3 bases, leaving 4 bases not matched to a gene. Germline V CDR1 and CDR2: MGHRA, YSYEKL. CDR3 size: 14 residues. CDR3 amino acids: CASSFGTGVYEQYF. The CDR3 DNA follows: TGCGCCAGCAGCTTCGGGACAGGGGTCTACGAGCAGTACTTC.

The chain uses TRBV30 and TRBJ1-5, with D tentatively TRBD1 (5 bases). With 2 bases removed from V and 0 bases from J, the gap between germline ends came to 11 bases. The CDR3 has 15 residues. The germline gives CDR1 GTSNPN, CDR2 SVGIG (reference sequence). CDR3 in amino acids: CAWSFGGSSNQPQHF. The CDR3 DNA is TGTGCCTGGAGTTTTGGGGGGAGTAGCAATCAGCCCCAGCATTTT.

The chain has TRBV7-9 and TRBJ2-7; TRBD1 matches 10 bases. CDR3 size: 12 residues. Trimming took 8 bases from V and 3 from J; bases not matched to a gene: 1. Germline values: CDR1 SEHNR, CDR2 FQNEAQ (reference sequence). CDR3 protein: CASGTGVYEQYF. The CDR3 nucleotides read TGTGCCAGCGGGACAGGGGTCTACGAGCAGTACTTC.

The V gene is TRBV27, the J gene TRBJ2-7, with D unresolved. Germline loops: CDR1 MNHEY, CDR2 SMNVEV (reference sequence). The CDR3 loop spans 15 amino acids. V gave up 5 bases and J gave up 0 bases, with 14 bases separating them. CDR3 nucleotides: TGTGCCAGCAGTCTAGGACGGTGGAACTCCTACGAGCAGTACTTC. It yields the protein CASSLGRWNSYEQYF.

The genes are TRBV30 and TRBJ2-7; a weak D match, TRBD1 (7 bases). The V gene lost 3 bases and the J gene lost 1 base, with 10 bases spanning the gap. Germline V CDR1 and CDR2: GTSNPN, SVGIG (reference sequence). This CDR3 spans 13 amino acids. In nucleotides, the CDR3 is TGTGCCTGGAGGGGGGGACAGTCCTACGAGCAGTACTTC. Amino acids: CAWRGGQSYEQYF.

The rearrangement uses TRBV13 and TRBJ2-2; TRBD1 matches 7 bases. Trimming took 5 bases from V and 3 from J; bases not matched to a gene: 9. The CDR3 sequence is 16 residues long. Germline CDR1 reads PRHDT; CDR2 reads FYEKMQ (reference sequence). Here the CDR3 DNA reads TGTGCCAGCAGCGGGCGACAGGGAGACGACACCGGGGAGCTGTTTTTT. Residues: CASSGRQGDDTGELFF. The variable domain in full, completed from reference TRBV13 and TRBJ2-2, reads AAGVIQSPRHLIKEKRETATLKCYPIPRHDTVYWYQQGPGQDPQFLISFYEKMQSDKGSIPDRFSAQQFSDYHSELNMSSLELGDSALYFCASSGRQGDDTGELFFGEGSRLTVL.

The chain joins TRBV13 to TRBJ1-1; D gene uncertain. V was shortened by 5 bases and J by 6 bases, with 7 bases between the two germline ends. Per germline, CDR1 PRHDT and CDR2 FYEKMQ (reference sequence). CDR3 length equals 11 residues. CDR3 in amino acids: CASSVGSEAFF. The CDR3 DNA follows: TGTGCCAGCAGCGTTGGTTCTGAAGCTTTCTTT.

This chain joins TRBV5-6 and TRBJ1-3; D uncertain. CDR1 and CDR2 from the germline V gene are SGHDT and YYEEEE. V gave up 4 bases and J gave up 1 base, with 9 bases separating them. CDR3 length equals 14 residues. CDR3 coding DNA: TGTGCCAGCAGCCGCGACGGTTCTGGAAACACCATATATTTT. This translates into CASSRDGSGNTIYF.

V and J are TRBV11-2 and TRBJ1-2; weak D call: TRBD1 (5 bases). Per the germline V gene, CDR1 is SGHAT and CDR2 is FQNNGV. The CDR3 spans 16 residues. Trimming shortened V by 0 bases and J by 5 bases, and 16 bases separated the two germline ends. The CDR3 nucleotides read TGTGCCAGCAGCTTAGATCGAAGGTCAGGGTTGTATGGCTACACCTTC. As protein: CASSLDRRSGLYGYTF.

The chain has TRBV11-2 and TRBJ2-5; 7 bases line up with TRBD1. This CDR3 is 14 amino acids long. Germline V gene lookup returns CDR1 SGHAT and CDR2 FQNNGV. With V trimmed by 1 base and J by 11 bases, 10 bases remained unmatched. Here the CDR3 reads CASSLVGQDEEQYF. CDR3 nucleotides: TGTGCCAGCAGCTTAGTCGGACAGGACGAAGAGCAGTACTTC.

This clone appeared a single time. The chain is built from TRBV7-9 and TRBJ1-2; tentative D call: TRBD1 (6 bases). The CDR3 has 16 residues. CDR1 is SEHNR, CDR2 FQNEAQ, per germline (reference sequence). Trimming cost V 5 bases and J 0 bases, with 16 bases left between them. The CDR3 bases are TGTGCCAGCAGCCACCCGACTCGGACAGCTAACTATGGCTACACCTTC. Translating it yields CASSHPTRTANYGYTF.

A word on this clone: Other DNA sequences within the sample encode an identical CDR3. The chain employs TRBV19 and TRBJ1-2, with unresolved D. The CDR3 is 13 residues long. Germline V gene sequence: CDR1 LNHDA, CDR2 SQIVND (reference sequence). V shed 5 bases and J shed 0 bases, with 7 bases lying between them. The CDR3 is CASSPGTNYGYTF. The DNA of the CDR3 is TGTGCCAGTAGTCCCGGGACTAACTATGGCTACACCTTC.

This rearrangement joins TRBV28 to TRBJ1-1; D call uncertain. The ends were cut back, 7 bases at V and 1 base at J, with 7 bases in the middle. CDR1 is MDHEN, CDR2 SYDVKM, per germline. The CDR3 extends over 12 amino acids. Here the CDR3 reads CASKEANTEAFF. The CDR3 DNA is TGTGCCAGCAAGGAAGCGAACACTGAAGCTTTCTTT.

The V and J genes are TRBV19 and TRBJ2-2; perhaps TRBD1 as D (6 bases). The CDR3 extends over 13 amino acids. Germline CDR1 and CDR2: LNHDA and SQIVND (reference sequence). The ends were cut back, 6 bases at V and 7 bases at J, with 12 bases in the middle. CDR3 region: CASSVGAGGELFF. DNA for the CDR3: TGTGCCAGTAGCGTGGGGGCTGGCGGGGAGCTGTTTTTT.

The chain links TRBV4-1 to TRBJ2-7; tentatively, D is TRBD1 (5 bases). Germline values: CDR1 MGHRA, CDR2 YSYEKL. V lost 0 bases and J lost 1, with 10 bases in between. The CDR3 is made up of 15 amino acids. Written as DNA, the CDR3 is TGCGCCAGCAGCCAAGATCCAGGGCAGTCCTACGAGCAGTACTTC. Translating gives CASSQDPGQSYEQYF.